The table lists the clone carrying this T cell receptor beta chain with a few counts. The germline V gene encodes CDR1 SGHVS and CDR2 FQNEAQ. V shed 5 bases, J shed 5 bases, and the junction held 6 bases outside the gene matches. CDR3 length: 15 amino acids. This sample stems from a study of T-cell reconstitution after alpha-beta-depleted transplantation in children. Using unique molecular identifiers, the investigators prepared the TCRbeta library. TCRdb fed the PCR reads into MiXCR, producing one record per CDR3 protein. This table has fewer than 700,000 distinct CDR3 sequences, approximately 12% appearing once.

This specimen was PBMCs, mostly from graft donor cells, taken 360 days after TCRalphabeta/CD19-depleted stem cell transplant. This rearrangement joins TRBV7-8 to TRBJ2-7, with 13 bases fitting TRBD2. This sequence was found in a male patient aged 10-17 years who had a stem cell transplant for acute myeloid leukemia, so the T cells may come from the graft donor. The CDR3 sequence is CASSPGLAGVDEQYF. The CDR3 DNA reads TGTGCCAGCAGCCCAGGACTAGCGGGAGTTGACGAGCAGTACTTC.